These T cell receptor beta chains were read from a single sample in a study of OX40 agonist ivuxolimab in advanced cancers. Profiling relied on immunoSEQ multiplex PCR, and the TCRdb table lists in-frame clones only, not all of them. The table lists 30,000 to 40,000 clones, over 75% of them singletons, with over 20% in the top ten. Sequenced here: CD4+ or CD8+ T cells sorted from blood, sampled in a trial of the OX40 agonist ivuxolimab. The receptors shown here come from an adult with an advanced solid tumor such as melanoma, head and neck, liver or kidney cancer. The CDR3 runs from the conserved cysteine through the conserved F or W. A D gene is named only where the DNA matches it firmly. Clone size appears in some rows only: once, few, many, or a class for an expanded clone.

>-|TRBV5-1|TRBD2|TRBJ2-3|15
CASSPGLAFGDTQYF
TGCGCCAGCAGCCCGGGACTAGCTTTCGGAGATACGCAGTATTTT
>-|TRBV7-9|-|TRBJ2-5|14
CAIDPQDRKETQYF
TGTGCCATCGACCCACAGGACAGAAAAGAGACCCAGTACTTC
>-|TRBV29-1|-|TRBJ1-2|11
CSVEVGAGYTF
TGCAGCGTTGAAGTGGGGGCCGGCTACACCTTC
>-|TRBV4-1|TRBD2|TRBJ2-7|15
CASSQGLAGVTEQYF
TGCGCCAGCAGCCAAGGACTAGCGGGGGTAACCGAGCAGTACTTC
>few|TRBV6-5|-|TRBJ1-3|13
CASKVLGGNTIYF
TGTGCCAGCAAGGTATTGGGAGGAAACACCATATATTTT
>-|TRBV9|TRBD1|TRBJ1-5|15
CASSQTGGINQPQHF
TGTGCCAGCAGCCAGACAGGGGGTATCAATCAGCCCCAGCATTTT
>-|TRBV27|TRBD1|TRBJ2-5|14
CASIRDRGPETQYF
TGTGCCAGCATTCGGGACAGGGGGCCAGAGACCCAGTACTTC
>-|TRBV5-1|TRBD1|TRBJ1-2|14
CASSADRALDGYTF
TGCGCCAGCAGCGCGGACAGGGCACTCGACGGCTACACCTTC
>-|TRBV10-1|TRBD2|TRBJ2-1|17
CASSEGGLAGIYNEQFF
TGCGCCAGCAGTGAGGGGGGACTAGCGGGGATTTACAATGAGCAGTTCTTC
>-|TRBV7-2|-|TRBJ2-1|13
CASSPGSYNEQFF
TGTGCCAGCAGCCCGGGGAGCTACAATGAGCAGTTCTTC
>few|TRBV6-1|TRBD1|TRBJ2-2|15
CASSGQGAGTGELFF
TGTGCCAGCAGTGGGCAGGGGGCGGGGACCGGGGAGCTGTTTTTT
>-|TRBV19|-|TRBJ1-5|13
CASSIDLSQPQHF
TGTGCCAGTAGTATAGATCTAAGTCAGCCCCAGCATTTT
>once|TRBV6-5|TRBD1|TRBJ2-7|14
CASRTGQGIYEQYF
TGTGCCAGCAGAACGGGACAGGGTATCTACGAGCAGTACTTC
>-|TRBV7-9|-|TRBJ1-4|13
CASSSRRDEKLFF
TGTGCCAGCAGCTCGCGTAGGGACGAAAAACTGTTTTTT
>-|TRBV19|-|TRBJ2-5|16
CASSLGSSAYQETQYF
TGTGCCAGTAGTCTCGGGTCGTCAGCGTACCAAGAGACCCAGTACTTC
>-|TRBV5-6|TRBD1|TRBJ1-1|17
CASSSGQGWVLATEAFF
TGTGCCAGCAGCTCCGGACAGGGGTGGGTCTTGGCCACTGAAGCTTTCTTT
>-|TRBV6-5|-|TRBJ2-7|14
CASSFLGGAYEQYF
TGTGCCAGCAGTTTCCTAGGTGGGGCCTACGAGCAGTACTTC
>-|TRBV9|-|TRBJ1-1|15
CASSGRDGLYTEAFF
TGTGCCAGCAGCGGAAGGGACGGTTTATACACTGAAGCTTTCTTT
>-|TRBV6-5|-|TRBJ2-1|14
CASSSTRAGNEQFF
TGTGCCAGCAGTTCCACCCGGGCTGGCAATGAGCAGTTCTTC
>-|TRBV2|TRBD2|TRBJ2-5|17
CASRASGGGKTQETQYF
TGTGCCAGCAGGGCTTCGGGCGGGGGGAAAACCCAAGAGACCCAGTACTTC
>once|TRBV2|-|TRBJ1-2|16
CASSPNYVTPTYGYTF
TGTGCCAGCAGCCCTAATTATGTGACCCCTACCTATGGCTACACCTTC
>-|TRBV5-1|-|TRBJ1-5|15
CASSLGLDGNQPQHF
TGCGCCAGCAGCTTGGGACTGGACGGTAATCAGCCCCAGCATTTT
>few|TRBV6-6|-|TRBJ2-7|11
CASGPRVKQYF
TGTGCCAGCGGGCCTCGAGTAAAGCAGTACTTC
>-|TRBV9|TRBD2|TRBJ2-1|18
CASSLGTSGDLSYNEQFF
TGTGCCAGCAGCCTTGGGACTAGCGGGGACCTCTCCTACAATGAGCAGTTCTTC
>-|TRBV7-2|TRBD2|TRBJ2-1|19
CASSSGLAGAGRSYNEQFF
TGTGCCAGCAGCTCGGGACTAGCGGGGGCTGGTCGCTCCTACAATGAGCAGTTCTTC
>-|TRBV29-1|TRBD2|TRBJ2-1|13
CSAIGGGYNEQFF
TGCAGCGCCATAGGCGGGGGGTACAATGAGCAGTTCTTC
>-|TRBV6-4|-|TRBJ1-1|14
CASSETGMNTEAFF
TGTGCCAGCAGTGAGACAGGAATGAACACTGAAGCTTTCTTT
>-|TRBV9|-|TRBJ1-1|13
CASSVSLGTEAFF
TGTGCCAGCAGCGTATCTCTGGGCACTGAAGCTTTCTTT